The rows below give T cell receptor beta chains drawn from one sample of a study of T cell responses to AZD1222 COVID-19 vaccine. Sequencing was performed with immunoSEQ multiplex PCR; in TCRdb, only in-frame clones are kept and a portion is missing. The data hold 100,000 to 150,000 clones, with under 95% observed a single time. Sample: peripheral blood, taken 28 days after the second AZD1222 dose. The receptors come from an adult who received the AZD1222 COVID-19 vaccine. The CDR3 runs from the conserved cysteine through the conserved F or W. Each record gives: V gene, clone size, D gene, J gene, CDR3 protein, CDR3 DNA. The D gene is left open where the match is weak. Rows may omit the clone size; those that give it use once, few, many or a size class.

TRBV29-1,NA,NA,TRBJ2-1,CSVEEGALNEQFF,TGCAGCGTTGAAGAGGGGGCACTCAATGAGCAGTTCTTC
TRBV7-3,NA,TRBD1,TRBJ1-2,CASSTQGSNYGYTF,TGTGCCAGCAGTACACAGGGGTCAAACTATGGCTACACCTTC
TRBV6-5,NA,TRBD1,TRBJ2-2,CASYDRANTGELFF,TGTGCCAGCTATGACAGGGCGAACACCGGGGAGCTGTTTTTT
TRBV2,NA,TRBD2,TRBJ2-1,CASSNLGLAVSYNEQFF,TGTGCCAGCAGCAATTTGGGACTAGCGGTCTCCTACAATGAGCAGTTCTTC
TRBV30,NA,NA,TRBJ2-7,CAWSVRVEQYF,TGTGCCTGGAGTGTACGGGTCGAGCAGTACTTC
TRBV3-1/TRBV3-2,NA,TRBD2,TRBJ2-2,CASSHLTSGANTGELFF,TGTGCCAGCAGCCACCTAACTAGCGGGGCGAACACCGGGGAGCTGTTTTTT
TRBV14,NA,TRBD2,TRBJ2-7,CASSHDTTYRDLAGESYEQYF,TGTGCCAGCAGCCATGACACAACCTACCGGGATCTAGCGGGAGAATCCTACGAGCAGTACTTC
TRBV7-2,NA,NA,TRBJ1-5,CASSPQQAGYQPQHF,TGTGCCAGCAGCCCCCAGCAGGCGGGGTATCAGCCCCAGCATTTT
TRBV5-1,once,TRBD1,TRBJ2-2,CASSLAQGALWNTGELFF,TGCGCCAGCAGCTTGGCCCAGGGGGCTTTATGGAACACCGGGGAGCTGTTTTTT
TRBV7-2,NA,NA,TRBJ1-2,CASSPDGNYGYTF,TGTGCCAGCAGCCCAGACGGTAACTATGGCTACACCTTC
TRBV19,once,NA,TRBJ2-2,CASTYGKGPTGELFF,TGTGCCAGTACCTATGGAAAGGGCCCCACCGGGGAGCTGTTTTTT
TRBV5-1,NA,NA,TRBJ2-7,CASSFEGSSYEQYF,TGCGCCAGCAGCTTCGAAGGGTCCTCCTACGAGCAGTACTTC
TRBV9,NA,TRBD2,TRBJ2-2,CASGEDRGRFGTSGRADGELFF,TGTGCCAGCGGAGAGGACAGGGGGCGCTTCGGGACTAGCGGGAGGGCTGACGGGGAGCTGTTTTTT
TRBV5-1,NA,NA,TRBJ2-7,CASSLEDGRTYEQYF,TGCGCCAGCAGCCTGGAAGACGGACGAACCTACGAGCAGTACTTC
TRBV6-1,few,NA,TRBJ2-7,CASSEAVPYYPYEQYF,TGTGCCAGCAGTGAAGCAGTCCCTTATTATCCCTACGAGCAGTACTTC
TRBV15,NA,NA,TRBJ2-2,CATRLAENTGELFF,TGTGCCACCAGGTTAGCGGAGAACACCGGGGAGCTGTTTTTT
TRBV27,once,NA,TRBJ2-6,CASGPWGANVLTF,TGTGCCAGCGGGCCCTGGGGGGCCAACGTCCTGACTTTC
TRBV9,NA,TRBD1,TRBJ2-3,CASSVEQGKDTQYF,TGTGCCAGCAGCGTAGAACAGGGGAAAGATACGCAGTATTTT
TRBV7-3,NA,NA,TRBJ1-3,CASSLGGSGGNTIYF,TGTGCCAGCAGCTTAGGCGGTTCTGGAGGAAACACCATATATTTT
TRBV5-1,NA,TRBD2,TRBJ2-7,CASSFGGREGEQYF,TGCGCCAGCAGCTTTGGCGGGAGGGAAGGCGAGCAGTACTTC
TRBV7-9,NA,NA,TRBJ1-2,CASSLAYQGRGYGYTF,TGTGCCAGCAGCTTAGCCTACCAGGGTAGGGGTTATGGCTACACCTTC
TRBV2,NA,TRBD2,TRBJ2-7,CASSDSGLAGSFYEQYF,TGTGCCAGCAGTGATTCGGGACTAGCGGGAAGTTTCTACGAGCAGTACTTC
TRBV7-9,once,NA,TRBJ1-1,CASSSTGSEAFF,TGTGCCAGCAGCTCGACCGGCTCTGAAGCTTTCTTT
TRBV11-2,NA,NA,TRBJ1-2,CASRPIQGEGYGYTF,TGTGCCAGCAGGCCGATCCAAGGGGAGGGCTATGGCTACACCTTC
TRBV28,NA,NA,TRBJ1-5,CASIEQSNQPQHF,TGTGCCAGCATTGAGCAGAGCAATCAGCCCCAGCATTTT
TRBV4-2,NA,NA,TRBJ1-1,CASSHEGRNTEAFF,TGTGCCAGCAGCCACGAGGGACGTAACACTGAAGCTTTCTTT